This TCR beta chain was recovered during a study of T cell repertoires in cytomegalovirus infection. Study details: Matching HLA type and CMV infection were both indicated by public TCR beta signatures.

TCRdb redid the calling of the reads with MiXCR, one entry per CDR3 protein. The table records a few hundred thousand distinct CDR3 sequences, roughly a third of them present only once. Study-level results: Ex vivo responses were dominated by HLA-C-restricted CMV-specific TCR beta clonotypes. Summed frequency of shared TCR beta families picked out CMV carriers who also had the relevant HLA.

Points on this clonotype: Its antigen remains unknown.

The sequence derives from a human donor in good health (CMV status not recorded). Some clones in this sample may be carry-over from other donors' samples. Sequenced here: cultured PBMCs, sampled from culture after CMV antigen stimulation.

CDR3 coding DNA: TGCAGTGCCTACGGACTAAACAATGAGCAGTTCTTC. Its protein product is CSAYGLNNEQFF. V and J are TRBV20-1 and TRBJ2-1, with D perhaps matching TRBD2 (6 bases). The germline V and J ends were trimmed by 6 bases and 5 bases, with 11 bases remaining between them. Germline CDR1 is DFQATT and CDR2 is SNEGSKA (reference sequence). The CDR3 is 12 residues long.